These 10 T cell receptor beta chains share one sample of origin, sequenced in a study of T cell responses to AZD1222 COVID-19 vaccine. The method was immunoSEQ multiplex PCR; TCRdb's version includes in-frame clones alone and lacks a portion of them. The table includes approximately 110,000 clones, more than 75% detected once. The source was peripheral blood, collected on day 0 of AZD1222 vaccination. Receptors were obtained from an adult in good health.

This clone was observed a few times. J is TRBJ1-1 and V is TRBV20-1; D remains ambiguous. The CDR3 has 11 residues. V was clipped by 1 base and J by 4 bases, with 4 bases between them. Germline V gene sequence: CDR1 DFQATT, CDR2 SNEGSKA (reference sequence). The CDR3 loop reads CSARGSTEAFF. DNA of the CDR3: TGCAGTGCTAGAGGGTCCACTGAAGCTTTCTTT.

The V and J genes are TRBV4-1 and TRBJ2-3; 9 positions agree with TRBD1. The ends lost 3 bases at V and 5 bases at J; junction bases unmatched: 9. CDR3 length: 16 residues. CDR1 and CDR2 (germline): MGHRA, YSYEKL. CDR3: CASSQPPGQGKDTQYF. CDR3 DNA: TGCGCCAGCAGCCAGCCTCCGGGACAGGGTAAAGATACGCAGTATTTT.

CDR3 in amino acids: CASSFGRVIDEQFF. Written as DNA, the CDR3 is TGTGCCAGCAGTTTCGGACGGGTGATAGACGAGCAGTTCTTC. The rearrangement links TRBV27 to TRBJ2-1; D not certain. CDR3 size: 14 residues. Germline V CDR1 and CDR2: MNHEY, SMNVEV (reference sequence). V lost 3 bases and J lost 10, with 16 bases in between.

This clone was counted a single time. The V call is TRBV3-1 (or the pseudogene TRBV3-2), the J call TRBJ2-5, with TRBD1 matching 9 bases. This CDR3 spans 13 amino acids. Germline values: CDR1 LGHDT, CDR2 YNNKEL (reference sequence). V lost 4 bases, J lost 5 bases, and 2 bases stayed unmatched. CDR3 residues: CASSRGQGETQYF. In DNA form, the CDR3 reads TGTGCCAGCAGCCGGGGACAGGGTGAGACCCAGTACTTC.

The chain's CDR3 is CASSFPSGGAQETQYF. The CDR3 bases are TGTGCCAGCAGCTTCCCTAGCGGGGGGGCCCAGGAGACCCAGTACTTC. The V and J genes are TRBV5-6 and TRBJ2-5; 12 nucleotides match TRBD2. V shed 2 bases, J shed 5 bases, and the junction held 7 bases outside the gene matches. The CDR3 has 16 residues. The V gene's germline CDR1 is SGHDT and CDR2 YYEEEE.

The V gene is TRBV25-1, the J gene TRBJ2-3; D not resolved. This CDR3 is 15 amino acids long. Trimming removed 2 bases from V and 0 bases from J, with 9 bases in between. Germline V CDR1 and CDR2: MGHDK, SYGVNS. In nucleotides, the CDR3 is TGTGCCAGCAGTGAACCTGGCACCAGCACAGATACGCAGTATTTT. It is translated as CASSEPGTSTDTQYF.

V and J are TRBV6-2 or TRBV6-3 and TRBJ1-5, with 11 nucleotides matching TRBD1. Germline assignment: CDR1 MNHEY and CDR2 SVGEGT. J was trimmed by 7 bases and V by 4 bases; bases with no gene match: 18. CDR3 length: 19 amino acids. DNA for the CDR3: TGTGCCAGCAGTTCTTTGTGGACAGGGGGCCGCCGGACAACACAGCCCCAGCATTTT. Its translation is CASSSLWTGGRRTTQPQHF.

The gene calls are TRBV3-1 (or the pseudogene TRBV3-2) and TRBJ1-2, with D unclear. CDR1 LGHDT and CDR2 YNNKEL come from the germline V gene (reference sequence). The germline V and J ends were trimmed by 2 bases and 6 bases, with 4 bases remaining between them. This CDR3 region has 11 residues. As DNA, the CDR3 is TGTGCCAGCAGCCAATCCCATGGCTACACCTTC. Translating it yields CASSQSHGYTF.

This chain's CDR3 is CATSRDWKDYGYTF. The CDR3 DNA reads as TGTGCCACCAGCAGAGATTGGAAGGACTATGGCTACACCTTC. The chain combines TRBV15 with TRBJ1-2; D is uncertain. Trimming stripped 0 bases from V and 3 bases from J, with 8 bases between. The germline V gene encodes CDR1 LNHNV and CDR2 YYDKDF (reference sequence). The CDR3 extends over 14 amino acids.

The rearrangement links TRBV12-3 or TRBV12-4 to TRBJ2-2, with D possibly TRBD1 on 5 matching bases. The V gene lost 2 bases and the J gene lost 8 bases, with 9 bases spanning the gap. The CDR3 has 13 residues. The CDR3 loop reads CASSLQGPGELFF. For the CDR3, the DNA is TGTGCCAGCAGTTTACAGGGTCCTGGGGAGCTGTTTTTT.